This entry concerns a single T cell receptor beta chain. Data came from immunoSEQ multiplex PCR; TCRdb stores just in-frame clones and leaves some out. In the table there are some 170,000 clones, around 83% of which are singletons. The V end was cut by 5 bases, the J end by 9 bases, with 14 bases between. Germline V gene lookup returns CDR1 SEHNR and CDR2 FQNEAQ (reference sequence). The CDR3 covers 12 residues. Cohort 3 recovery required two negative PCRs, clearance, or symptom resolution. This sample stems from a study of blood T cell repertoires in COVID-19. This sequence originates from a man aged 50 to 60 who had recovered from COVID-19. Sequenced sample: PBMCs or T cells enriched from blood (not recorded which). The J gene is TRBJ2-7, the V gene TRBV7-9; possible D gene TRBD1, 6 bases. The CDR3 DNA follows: TGTGCCAGCAGCGAACAGGGTCTTGGGCAGTACTTC. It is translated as CASSEQGLGQYF.